A selection of T cell receptor beta chains follows, all from one sample in a study of breast tumors, draining lymph nodes, adjacent tissues. Using its own MiXCR run on the multiplex PCR reads, TCRdb lists one record per CDR3 protein. The sample lists around 250,000 distinct CDR3 sequences; approximately 36% were seen once. Specimen: axillary lymph node tissue. These receptor sequences come from a female donor with breast cancer. Some clones in this sample may be carry-over from other donors' samples. The CDR3 runs from the conserved cysteine through the conserved F or W. D genes are given only for firm matches. Not every row has a clone size; where given, it reads once, few, many or a size class.

J: TRBJ2-7
size: many
D: NA
V: TRBV12-3/TRBV12-4
DNA: TGTGCCAGCAGTTTGGGCCCGTCCCGGGACGAGCAGTACTTC
CDR3: CASSLGPSRDEQYF

J: TRBJ1-2
size: NA
D: TRBD1
V: TRBV15
DNA: TGTGCCACCAGCAGCAGGACAGGGTTGAACTATGGCTACACCTTC
CDR3: CATSSRTGLNYGYTF

J: TRBJ2-2
size: NA
D: NA
V: TRBV6-6
DNA: TGTGCCAGCAGTGAAGTCAGGGTGGGCGGGGAGCTGTTTTTT
CDR3: CASSEVRVGGELFF

J: TRBJ2-2
size: many
D: TRBD1
V: TRBV2
DNA: TGTGCCAGCAGTGAAAGTAGGGGGCTTTTCACCGGGGAGCTGTTTTTT
CDR3: CASSESRGLFTGELFF

J: TRBJ1-6
size: many
D: NA
V: TRBV10-2
DNA: TGCGCCAGCAGTGATTCGGACACCAGGAATAATTCACCCCTCCACTTT
CDR3: CASSDSDTRNNSPLHF

J: TRBJ1-3
size: many
D: NA
V: TRBV12-3/TRBV12-4
DNA: TGTGCCAGCAGTTTAGATGTTGGGAGCTCTGGAAACACCATATATTTT
CDR3: CASSLDVGSSGNTIYF

J: TRBJ2-1
size: many
D: TRBD2
V: TRBV7-2
DNA: TGTGCCAGCAGCCCCGGCGCTAGCGGGGGGCGCGAGCAGTTCTTC
CDR3: CASSPGASGGREQFF

J: TRBJ2-7
size: NA
D: TRBD2
V: TRBV5-6
DNA: TGCGCCAGCAGCCCTATTGGCGGGAGCTCCTACGAGCAGTACTTC
CDR3: CASSPIGGSSYEQYF

J: TRBJ1-4
size: many
D: TRBD1
V: TRBV10-3
DNA: TGTGCCACGCAACTAAGACAGGGGATTGGTGAAAAACTGTTTTTT
CDR3: CATQLRQGIGEKLFF

J: TRBJ2-3
size: many
D: NA
V: TRBV7-9
DNA: TGTGCCAGCAGCACCCGGGGAGTCCCAGATACGCAGTATTTT
CDR3: CASSTRGVPDTQYF

J: TRBJ2-3
size: few
D: TRBD1
V: TRBV6-5
DNA: TGTGCCAGCACCACCGGGACAGGGACAGATACGCAGTATTTT
CDR3: CASTTGTGTDTQYF

J: TRBJ1-4
size: NA
D: NA
V: TRBV14
DNA: TGTGCCAGCAGCCAAGATGGGGGGAAGCTTGAAAAACCGTTTTTT
CDR3: CASSQDGGKLEKPFF

J: TRBJ1-2
size: NA
D: NA
V: TRBV25-1
DNA: TGTGCCAGCAGTGCTAGAGATGGGGGTTTGCCCTATGGCTACACCTTC
CDR3: CASSARDGGLPYGYTF

J: TRBJ1-2
size: many
D: TRBD1
V: TRBV4-3
DNA: TGCGCCAGCAGCCTTCAGGGGGCAGGAGGCTACACCTTC
CDR3: CASSLQGAGGYTF

J: TRBJ2-3
size: many
D: NA
V: TRBV20-1
DNA: TGCAGTGCTAGAGATCCCCCGGGGGGCAGGACAGATACGCAGTATTTT
CDR3: CSARDPPGGRTDTQYF

J: TRBJ2-2
size: NA
D: NA
V: TRBV2
DNA: TGTGCCAGCAGATTGAACACCGGGGAGCTGTTTTTT
CDR3: CASRLNTGELFF

J: TRBJ1-2
size: many
D: TRBD1
V: TRBV7-2
DNA: TGTGCCAGCAGCCCTTTCCCCGGGACAGGGATTGGCTACCCCTTC
CDR3: CASSPFPGTGIGYPF

J: TRBJ1-4
size: NA
D: NA
V: TRBV20-1
DNA: TGCAGTGCTAGAGAAAAACTGTTTTTT
CDR3: CSAREKLFF

J: TRBJ2-5
size: many
D: TRBD2
V: TRBV2
DNA: TGTGCCAGCAGCTTTAGCGGGAACATTCAAGAGACCCAGTACTTC
CDR3: CASSFSGNIQETQYF

J: TRBJ2-3
size: NA
D: NA
V: TRBV4-3
DNA: TGCGCCAGCAGCCAAGATGGAGCAGGGGGGGCAGATACGCAGTATTTT
CDR3: CASSQDGAGGADTQYF

J: TRBJ2-1
size: NA
D: NA
V: TRBV25-1
DNA: TGTGCCAGCCAGGGACCAGGGTTTGGTCGAGTTAATGAGCAGTTCTTC
CDR3: CASQGPGFGRVNEQFF

J: TRBJ2-3
size: NA
D: TRBD2
V: TRBV2
DNA: TGTGCCAGCAGCAGCGGGAGGGACACAGATACGCAGTATTTT
CDR3: CASSSGRDTDTQYF

J: TRBJ2-1
size: many
D: TRBD2
V: TRBV10-3
DNA: TGTGCCACGAAGGGACTAGCGGGAGGTAACTCCTACAATGAGCAGTTCTTC
CDR3: CATKGLAGGNSYNEQFF

J: TRBJ2-5
size: many
D: NA
V: TRBV5-6
DNA: TGTGCCAGCAGCTTGTGGGGGAGGACTAACCACCAAGAGACCCAGTACTTC
CDR3: CASSLWGRTNHQETQYF

J: TRBJ2-1
size: NA
D: NA
V: TRBV28
DNA: TGTGCCAGCAGTTTAGGGGCCTTTGGCACCAATGAGCAGTTCTTC
CDR3: CASSLGAFGTNEQFF

J: TRBJ2-7
size: NA
D: NA
V: TRBV29-1
DNA: TGCAGCGTTGAGGTCCCCAACCGCTACGAGCAGTACTTC
CDR3: CSVEVPNRYEQYF

J: TRBJ1-4
size: many
D: TRBD1
V: TRBV5-1
DNA: TGCGCCAGCAGCCCGGGGACAGGGAACGAAAAACTGTTTTTT
CDR3: CASSPGTGNEKLFF

J: TRBJ1-4
size: many
D: NA
V: TRBV3-2
DNA: TGTGCCAGCAGCCAAGGAAAGACAGGCCAGGGAAAACTGTTTTTT
CDR3: CASSQGKTGQGKLFF

J: TRBJ2-3
size: many
D: TRBD2
V: TRBV20-1
DNA: TGCAGTGCTAGGGGCGTGGGGGGGGGCACAGATACGCAGTATTTT
CDR3: CSARGVGGGTDTQYF

J: TRBJ1-3
size: few
D: NA
V: TRBV16
DNA: TGTGCCAGCAGCCAATTGCGACAGGCCGACTCTGGAAACACCATATATTTT
CDR3: CASSQLRQADSGNTIYF

J: TRBJ2-7
size: many
D: TRBD1
V: TRBV7-3
DNA: TGTGCCAGCAGCCCTGGGACAGGGCCTCCCTACGAGCAGTACTTC
CDR3: CASSPGTGPPYEQYF

J: TRBJ2-1
size: many
D: NA
V: TRBV7-6
DNA: TGTGCCAGCAGCTTGGGGACGGAACGGCATGAGCAGTTCTTC
CDR3: CASSLGTERHEQFF

J: TRBJ1-5
size: NA
D: TRBD1
V: TRBV19
DNA: TGTGCCAGTAGTACTACAGGGGGCAGCCTTAGCAATCAGCCCCAGCATTTT
CDR3: CASSTTGGSLSNQPQHF

J: TRBJ2-5
size: NA
D: TRBD2
V: TRBV7-9
DNA: TGTGCCAGCAGCTTACAACTAGCGGGAGGTCAGGGGGAGACCCAGTACTTC
CDR3: CASSLQLAGGQGETQYF

J: TRBJ2-7
size: few
D: NA
V: TRBV12-3/TRBV12-4
DNA: TGTGCCAGCAGTTTCTCCCGCGGGACGGGAGACTACGAGCAGTACTTC
CDR3: CASSFSRGTGDYEQYF

J: TRBJ2-7
size: many
D: NA
V: TRBV5-1
DNA: TGCGCCAGCAGCTTGACGGCAGAATTCTACGAGCAGTACTTC
CDR3: CASSLTAEFYEQYF

J: TRBJ2-1
size: NA
D: TRBD2
V: TRBV28
DNA: TGTGCCAGCAGTCCGGAGACTAGCGGGAGGTCCAATGAGCAGTTCTTC
CDR3: CASSPETSGRSNEQFF

J: TRBJ2-7
size: few
D: NA
V: TRBV5-6
DNA: TGTGCCAGCAGCTTGGATGTCGCGAGGGCTGCTAAGTCCTACGAGCAGTACTTC
CDR3: CASSLDVARAAKSYEQYF

J: TRBJ2-5
size: many
D: TRBD2
V: TRBV7-9
DNA: TGTGCCAGCAGCTCGATAGCGGGAGTGGGAGAGACCCAGTACTTC
CDR3: CASSSIAGVGETQYF

J: TRBJ2-7
size: NA
D: NA
V: TRBV27
DNA: TGTGCCAGCAGGATACAGGGATGGGGCGAGCAGTACTTC
CDR3: CASRIQGWGEQYF

J: TRBJ2-5
size: many
D: NA
V: TRBV10-3
DNA: TGTGCCATCAGTGGGGGCAGGGCAGAGACCCAGTACTTC
CDR3: CAISGGRAETQYF

J: TRBJ2-2
size: NA
D: NA
V: TRBV2
DNA: TGTGCCAGCAGGACGTTACGGGAGTACACCGGGGAGCTGTTTTTT
CDR3: CASRTLREYTGELFF

J: TRBJ1-6
size: NA
D: TRBD1
V: TRBV7-2
DNA: TGTGCCAGCAACCCGACAGGGTCCAATTCACCCCTCCACTTT
CDR3: CASNPTGSNSPLHF

J: TRBJ2-3
size: NA
D: NA
V: TRBV15
DNA: TGTGCCGCCAGCAGCGCTCAGGGAGGAGGCACAGATACGCAGTATTTT
CDR3: CAASSAQGGGTDTQYF

J: TRBJ1-1
size: few
D: NA
V: TRBV2
DNA: TGTGCCAGCAGTGTGTGGGGGAACACTGAAGCTTTCTTT
CDR3: CASSVWGNTEAFF

J: TRBJ1-1
size: few
D: NA
V: TRBV29-1
DNA: TGCAGCGTTGAAACAGTCGGGGGATGGACTGAAGCTTTCTTT
CDR3: CSVETVGGWTEAFF

J: TRBJ2-3
size: many
D: NA
V: TRBV6-5
DNA: TGTGCCAGCAGTTACTCGAGGCTCAACACAGATACGCAGTATTTT
CDR3: CASSYSRLNTDTQYF

J: TRBJ1-2
size: few
D: TRBD1
V: TRBV5-4
DNA: TGTGCCAGCAGCTTAGAACAGGGGGCAAACTATGGCTACACCTTC
CDR3: CASSLEQGANYGYTF

J: TRBJ2-5
size: NA
D: TRBD2
V: TRBV2
DNA: TGTGCCAGCAGTCTCGGGACTAGCACCCAAGAGACCCAGTACTTC
CDR3: CASSLGTSTQETQYF

J: TRBJ1-6
size: many
D: TRBD1
V: TRBV4-3
DNA: TGCGCCAGCAGCCAAGGGACAGGGCATAATTCACCCCTCCACTTT
CDR3: CASSQGTGHNSPLHF

J: TRBJ1-3
size: NA
D: TRBD1
V: TRBV5-5
DNA: TGTGCCAGCGATGCGCTAGACAGGGTCTCTGGAAACACCATATATTTT
CDR3: CASDALDRVSGNTIYF

J: TRBJ1-3
size: few
D: NA
V: TRBV28
DNA: TGTGCCAGCAGTTCAAGGGTGAGAGGAAACACCATATATTTT
CDR3: CASSSRVRGNTIYF

J: TRBJ2-3
size: many
D: TRBD2
V: TRBV20-1
DNA: TGCAGTGCTGACGCGGGAGGTAGCACAGATACGCAGTATTTT
CDR3: CSADAGGSTDTQYF

J: TRBJ2-2
size: many
D: TRBD2
V: TRBV9
DNA: TGTGCCAGCAGCCCAGGGACTAGCGGGATAACCGGGGAGCTGTTTTTT
CDR3: CASSPGTSGITGELFF

J: TRBJ2-3
size: many
D: TRBD2
V: TRBV7-2
DNA: TGTGCCAGCAGCCAACAGCCGGGACTAGACACAGATACGCAGTATTTT
CDR3: CASSQQPGLDTDTQYF

J: TRBJ1-5
size: few
D: TRBD1
V: TRBV12-3/TRBV12-4
DNA: TGTGCCAGCAGTTTCGCCACCGCCGGGACAGGGTTTCAGCCCCAGCATTTT
CDR3: CASSFATAGTGFQPQHF

J: TRBJ1-1
size: NA
D: TRBD1
V: TRBV7-2
DNA: TGTGCCAGCAGCTTACAGAGGGGGCGTCCGGGTGAAGCTTTCTTT
CDR3: CASSLQRGRPGEAFF

J: TRBJ2-2
size: NA
D: TRBD1
V: TRBV27
DNA: TGTGCCAGCAGTCCGGGGACAGGGAGAAACACCGGGGAGCTGTTTTTT
CDR3: CASSPGTGRNTGELFF

J: TRBJ1-2
size: NA
D: NA
V: TRBV5-4
DNA: TGTGCCAGCAGCTCCGGGAGCCAAATCCTTAACTATGGCTACACCTTC
CDR3: CASSSGSQILNYGYTF